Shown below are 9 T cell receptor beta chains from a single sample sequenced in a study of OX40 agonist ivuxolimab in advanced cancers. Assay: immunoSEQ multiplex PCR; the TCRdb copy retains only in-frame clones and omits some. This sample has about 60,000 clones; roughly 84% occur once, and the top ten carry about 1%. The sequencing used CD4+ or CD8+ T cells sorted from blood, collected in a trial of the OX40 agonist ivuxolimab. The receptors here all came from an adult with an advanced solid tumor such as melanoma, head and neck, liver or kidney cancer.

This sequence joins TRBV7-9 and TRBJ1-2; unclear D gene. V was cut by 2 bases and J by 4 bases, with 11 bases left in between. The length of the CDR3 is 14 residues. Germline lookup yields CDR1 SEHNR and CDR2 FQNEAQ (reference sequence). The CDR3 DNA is TGTGCCAGCAGCTTAAACTCAGCTACCTATGGCTACACCTTC. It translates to CASSLNSATYGYTF.

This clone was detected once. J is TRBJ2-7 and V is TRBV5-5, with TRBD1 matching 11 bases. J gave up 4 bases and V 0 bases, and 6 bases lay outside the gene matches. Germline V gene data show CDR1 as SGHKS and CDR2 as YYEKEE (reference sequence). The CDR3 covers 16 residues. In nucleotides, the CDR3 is TGTGCCAGCAGCTTGGCCATAGGACAGGGGGCTTACGAGCAGTACTTC. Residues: CASSLAIGQGAYEQYF. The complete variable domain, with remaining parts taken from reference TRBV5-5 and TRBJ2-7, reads DAGVTQSPTHLIKTRGQQVTLRCSPISGHKSVSWYQQVLGQGPQFIFQYYEKEERGRGNFPDRFSARQFPNYSSELNVNALLLGDSALYLCASSLAIGQGAYEQYFGPGTRLTVT.

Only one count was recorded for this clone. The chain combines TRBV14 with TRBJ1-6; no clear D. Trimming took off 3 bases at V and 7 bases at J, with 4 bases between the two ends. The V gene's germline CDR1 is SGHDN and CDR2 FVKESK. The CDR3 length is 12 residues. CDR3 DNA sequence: TGTGCCAGCAGCCATTTAAATTCACCCCTCCACTTT. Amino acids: CASSHLNSPLHF.

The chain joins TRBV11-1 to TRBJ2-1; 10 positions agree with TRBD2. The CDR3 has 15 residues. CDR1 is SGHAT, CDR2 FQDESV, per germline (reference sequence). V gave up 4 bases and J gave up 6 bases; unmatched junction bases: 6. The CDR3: CASSSQRGGPNEQFF. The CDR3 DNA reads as TGTGCCAGCAGCTCCCAGCGGGGGGGCCCCAATGAGCAGTTCTTC.

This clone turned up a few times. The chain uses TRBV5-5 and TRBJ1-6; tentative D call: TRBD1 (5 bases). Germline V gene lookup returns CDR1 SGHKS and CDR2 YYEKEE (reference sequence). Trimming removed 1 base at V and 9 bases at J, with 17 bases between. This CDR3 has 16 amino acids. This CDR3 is CASSLRTLISVSPLHF. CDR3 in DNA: TGTGCCAGCAGCTTGAGGACACTCATCTCGGTTTCACCCCTCCACTTT.

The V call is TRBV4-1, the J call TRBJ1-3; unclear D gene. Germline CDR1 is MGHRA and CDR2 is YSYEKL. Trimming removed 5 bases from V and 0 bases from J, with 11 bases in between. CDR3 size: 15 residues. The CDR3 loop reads CASSYVGDSGNTIYF. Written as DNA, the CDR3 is TGCGCCAGCAGCTATGTGGGAGACTCTGGAAACACCATATATTTT.

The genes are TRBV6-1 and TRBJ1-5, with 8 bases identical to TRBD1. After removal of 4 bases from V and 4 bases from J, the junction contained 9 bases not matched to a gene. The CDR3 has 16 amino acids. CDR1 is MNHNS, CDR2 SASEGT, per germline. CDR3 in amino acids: CASSAQGALRNQPQHF. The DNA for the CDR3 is TGTGCCAGCAGTGCTCAGGGGGCGCTTAGGAATCAGCCCCAGCATTTT.

This CDR3 is CASSQDWADTQYF. In DNA form, the CDR3 reads TGTGCCAGCAGCCAAGACTGGGCCGATACGCAGTATTTT. The chain carries TRBV14 and TRBJ2-3, with D unclear. Germline CDR1 SGHDN, CDR2 FVKESK. The CDR3 extends over 13 amino acids. V gave up 0 bases and J gave up 6 bases, with 7 bases separating them.

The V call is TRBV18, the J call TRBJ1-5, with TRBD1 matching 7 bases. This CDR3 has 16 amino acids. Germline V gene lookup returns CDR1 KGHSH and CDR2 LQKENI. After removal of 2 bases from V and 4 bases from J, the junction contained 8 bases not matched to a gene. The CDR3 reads CASSPFLAGGNQPQHF. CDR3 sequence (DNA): TGTGCCAGCTCACCATTCTTGGCAGGGGGGAATCAGCCCCAGCATTTT.